One and the same sample provided the 10 T cell receptor beta chains below, sequenced in a study of regulatory T cells in long-lasting Graves disease. Arm-PCR of CDR3 regions and iRepertoire HTBI primers were used to build TCR beta libraries. Using its own MiXCR run on the multiplex PCR reads, TCRdb lists one record per CDR3 protein. The sample contains approximately 540,000 distinct CDR3 sequences, 12% of which appear only once. Regarding time point: newly diagnosed GD, antithyroid drugs for less than 3 months. PBMC-extracted RNA yielded the TCR library. The data were also submitted as part of a second study, on T cells in Graves' hyperthyroidism and ophthalmopathy.

The sample in question was peripheral blood mononuclear cells (PBMCs), obtained at new diagnosis, from a patient treated with antithyroid drugs. These receptor sequences come from a woman aged 25 to 39 with Graves disease.

This clonotype was counted at least ten times. The chain joins TRBV11-2 to TRBJ1-5; D remains unclear. V lost 8 bases and J lost 1, with 18 bases in between. The CDR3 sequence is 16 residues long. Germline CDR1 reads SGHAT; CDR2 reads FQNNGV. CDR3 protein: CASGPYGSRSNQPQHF. Written as DNA, the CDR3 is TGTGCCAGCGGACCTTACGGGAGTAGGAGCAATCAGCCCCAGCATTTT.

This clonotype was counted ten times or more. The chain recombines TRBV6-1 with TRBJ2-1, with TRBD2 matching 8 bases. The CDR3 has 15 amino acids. Looked up from germline, CDR1 is MNHNS and CDR2 is SASEGT. Trimming removed 10 bases from V and 5 bases from J; junction bases left unmatched: 13. CDR3 amino acids: CATQARLAYNNEQFF. For the CDR3, the DNA is TGTGCCACCCAAGCAAGACTAGCGTACAACAATGAGCAGTTCTTC.

This clonotype occurred many times. This rearrangement joins TRBV10-1 to TRBJ2-2; TRBD1 aligns across 9 bases. This CDR3 region has 14 residues. Germline-derived CDR1 and CDR2 are WNHNN and SYGVQD (reference sequence). Trimming cost V 5 bases and J 7 bases; bases outside gene matches: 5. The CDR3 DNA reads TGCGCCAGCAGTCCCGGGACAGGGAACGGGGAGCTGTTTTTT. It encodes CASSPGTGNGELFF.

At least ten counts were recorded for this clonotype. V usage is TRBV2 and J usage is TRBJ1-5, with D possibly being TRBD1 (5 bases). V dropped 3 bases and J dropped 2 bases, with 11 bases sitting between them. Germline loops: CDR1 SNHLY, CDR2 FYNNEI. The CDR3 is made up of 15 amino acids. CDR3 in DNA: TGTGCCAGCAGTGAGGGGGGAATTCGCAATCAGCCCCAGCATTTT. This translates into CASSEGGIRNQPQHF. Filled out from reference TRBV2 and TRBJ1-5, the complete variable domain reads EPEVTQTPSHQVTQMGQEVILRCVPISNHLYFYWYRQILGQKVEFLVSFYNNEISEKSEIFDDQFSVERPDGSNFTLKIRSTKLEDSAMYFCASSEGGIRNQPQHFGDGTRLSIL.

This clonotype was found many times. The rearrangement joins TRBV28 to TRBJ2-7, with 7 bases lining up with TRBD2. Per germline, CDR1 MDHEN and CDR2 SYDVKM. Losses at the gene ends were 5 bases for V and 0 bases for J; bases not matched to a gene: 13. The CDR3 sequence is 17 residues long. CDR3 DNA: TGTGCCAGCAGTCTTACGCCGCCTAGCGGACGCTCCTACGAGCAGTACTTC. Translation: CASSLTPPSGRSYEQYF.

In its sample, this clonotype was seen many times. The CDR3 here is CASYRLSSGYGYTF. The CDR3 bases are TGTGCCAGCTACCGCCTATCTTCAGGGTATGGCTACACCTTC. The chain carries TRBV6-1 and TRBJ1-2, with D perhaps matching TRBD1 (5 bases). V was trimmed by 8 bases and J by 5 bases, leaving 18 bases between them. This CDR3 has 14 residues. Germline-derived CDR1 and CDR2 are MNHNS and SASEGT.

This clonotype appeared many times. This chain joins TRBV20-1 and TRBJ2-2; perhaps TRBD2 as D (6 bases). V was shortened by 5 bases and J by 4 bases, with 23 bases between the two germline ends. The CDR3 runs 17 residues. Per the germline V gene, CDR1 is DFQATT and CDR2 is SNEGSKA (reference sequence). The CDR3 sequence: CSAPNPNLGGRTGELFF. CDR3 DNA sequence: TGCAGTGCTCCCAACCCGAATCTAGGAGGGCGCACCGGGGAGCTGTTTTTT.

This clonotype was recorded at least ten times. The gene calls are TRBV28 and TRBJ2-2, with unresolved D. V gave up 8 bases and J gave up 0 bases, with 7 bases separating them. CDR3 length equals 13 residues. Germline V CDR1 and CDR2: MDHEN, SYDVKM. This CDR3 is CASVRANTGELFF. The CDR3 nucleotides read TGTGCCAGCGTCCGAGCGAACACCGGGGAGCTGTTTTTT.

This clonotype was found many times. The V call is TRBV10-3, the J call TRBJ2-1; 12 positions match TRBD2. Trimming at V came to 6 bases and at J to 8 bases, leaving 5 bases not matched to a gene. The germline CDR1 and CDR2 sequences are ENHRY and SYGVKD. The CDR3 is 14 residues long. DNA of the CDR3: TGTGCCATCAGCCGACTAGCGGGAGATTATGAGCAGTTCTTC. It codes for CAISRLAGDYEQFF.

The V gene is TRBV20-1, the J gene TRBJ2-7; unclear D gene. Germline V gene lookup returns CDR1 DFQATT and CDR2 SNEGSKA (reference sequence). Trimming cost V 4 bases and J 6 bases, with 19 bases left between them. The CDR3 contains 14 residues. In nucleotides, the CDR3 is TGCAGTGCTAAGCCGCCCGGTCGGACGGTCGAGCAGTACTTC. The encoded protein is CSAKPPGRTVEQYF.